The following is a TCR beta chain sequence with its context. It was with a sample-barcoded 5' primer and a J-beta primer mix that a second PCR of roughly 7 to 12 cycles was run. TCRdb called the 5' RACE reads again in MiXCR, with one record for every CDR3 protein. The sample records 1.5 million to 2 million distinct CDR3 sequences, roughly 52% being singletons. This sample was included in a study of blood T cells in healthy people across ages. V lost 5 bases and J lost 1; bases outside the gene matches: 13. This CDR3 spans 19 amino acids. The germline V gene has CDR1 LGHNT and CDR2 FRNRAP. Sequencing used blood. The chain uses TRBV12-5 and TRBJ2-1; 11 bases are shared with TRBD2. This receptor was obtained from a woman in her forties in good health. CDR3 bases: TGTGCTAGTGGTGGTCTTCCTAGCGGGGGGAAGAGGTCCTACAATGAGCAGTTCTTC. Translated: CASGGLPSGGKRSYNEQFF. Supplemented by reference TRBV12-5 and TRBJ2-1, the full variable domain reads DARVTQTPRHKVTEMGQEVTMRCQPILGHNTVFWYRQTMMQGLELLAYFRNRAPLDDSGMPKDRFSAEMPDATLATLKIQPSEPRDSAVYFCASGGLPSGGKRSYNEQFFGPGTRLTVL.